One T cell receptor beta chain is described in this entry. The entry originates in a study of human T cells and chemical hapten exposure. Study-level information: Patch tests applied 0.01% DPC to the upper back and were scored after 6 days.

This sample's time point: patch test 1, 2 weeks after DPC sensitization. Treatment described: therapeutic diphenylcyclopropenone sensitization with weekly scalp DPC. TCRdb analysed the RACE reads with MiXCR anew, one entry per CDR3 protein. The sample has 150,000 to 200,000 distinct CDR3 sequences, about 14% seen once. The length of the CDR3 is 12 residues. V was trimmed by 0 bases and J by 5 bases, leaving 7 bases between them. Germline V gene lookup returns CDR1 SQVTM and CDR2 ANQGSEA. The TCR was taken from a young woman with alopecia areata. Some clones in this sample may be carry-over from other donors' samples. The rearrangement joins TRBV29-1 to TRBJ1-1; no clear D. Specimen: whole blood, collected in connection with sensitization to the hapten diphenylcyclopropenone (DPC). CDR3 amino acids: CSVEDKSTEAFF. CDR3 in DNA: TGCAGCGTTGAAGATAAGAGTACTGAAGCTTTCTTT.